The TCR beta chain described here comes from a study of T-cell memory formation after mild COVID-19. Overall study results and limits: Pre-infection memory showed some responding clones, and this suggested that cross-reactive memory joined.

Constant-segment primers were used for 5'RACE, and the resulting TCR alpha and TCR beta cDNA libraries carried sample barcodes and UMIs. One entry per CDR3 protein, called by TCRdb with MiXCR from the 5' RACE reads. The table records under 200,000 distinct CDR3 sequences, more than 9% of them present only once. V lost 7 bases to trimming and J lost 2 bases, with 17 bases between them. The CDR3 covers 16 residues. Turning to this clonotype: Its antigen remains unknown.

The J gene is TRBJ2-2, the V gene TRBV23-1; a weak D match, TRBD1 (5 bases). TRBV23-1 is an ORF for which the function is uncertain. The TCR sequence derives from a man between 18 and 29 years old who had mild COVID-19 (a few samples of this study predate the infection). Cell type and time point are not known. The sequencing input was PBMCs or a T cell subset sorted from them (not recorded which). This CDR3 is CASTQRRQTNTGELFF. CDR3 nucleotide sequence: TGCGCCAGCACCCAAAGGAGACAGACCAACACCGGGGAGCTGTTTTTT.